Listed below are T cell receptor beta chains from one sample, sequenced in a study of T cell responses to AZD1222 COVID-19 vaccine. This table comes from immunoSEQ multiplex PCR, and its TCRdb copy is limited to in-frame clones, with some not included. The sample includes 100,000 to 150,000 clones, approximately 84% of them seen just once. Sequencing was performed on peripheral blood, taken on day 0 of AZD1222 vaccination. The source is an adult in good health. The CDR3 runs from the conserved cysteine through the conserved F or W. The D gene is left open where the match is weak. Size is stated for part of the rows, as once, few or many counts, or as a class when the clone is expanded.

size	V	J	D	DNA	CDR3
-	TRBV5-6	TRBJ1-5	TRBD1	TGTGCCAGCAGCTTGAATCAGGGGGATGGTCAGCCCCAGCATTTT	CASSLNQGDGQPQHF
few	TRBV5-6	TRBJ2-7	TRBD1	TGTGCCAGCAGCTTTGGGACAGGTAGTTCCTACGAGCAGTACTTC	CASSFGTGSSYEQYF
once	TRBV18	TRBJ1-2	-	TGTGCCAGCTCACCACTTGCAAAATACACGGAAAGTGAGGGCTACACCTTC	CASSPLAKYTESEGYTF
-	TRBV19	TRBJ1-6	-	TGTGCCAGTAGTACGAAAGATAATTCACCCCTCCACTTT	CASSTKDNSPLHF
-	TRBV24-1	TRBJ2-2	TRBD1	TGTGCCACCAGTGACTGGGACAGGGGCGGTTCGCGCACCGGGGAGCTGTTTTTT	CATSDWDRGGSRTGELFF
-	TRBV7-8	TRBJ1-5	-	TGTGCCAGCAGCCCCCAGGGTCGGGTCAATCAGCCCCAGCATTTT	CASSPQGRVNQPQHF
-	TRBV13	TRBJ2-7	TRBD1	TGTGCCAGCAGCTTAGCCCCAGGGACAGGGGTCTACGAGCAGTACTTC	CASSLAPGTGVYEQYF
-	TRBV5-1	TRBJ2-2	-	TGCGCCAGTCTACGGCAGGGCACCGGGGAGCTGTTTTTT	CASLRQGTGELFF
few	TRBV10-3	TRBJ2-4	-	TGTGCCATCAGTGAGTCGGGGACAGCCAAAAACATTCAGTACTTC	CAISESGTAKNIQYF
-	TRBV19	TRBJ2-7	TRBD2	TGTGCCAGCCGACTAGCGGGGGGCCCAACCTTTTACGAGCAGTACTTC	CASRLAGGPTFYEQYF
-	TRBV9	TRBJ2-7	-	TGTGCCAGCAGCTCCAACCGAGGGCGGGAGCAGTACTTC	CASSSNRGREQYF
-	TRBV11-2	TRBJ2-3	-	TGTGCCAGCAGCTTGGGGGGCTGGGATACGCAGTATTTT	CASSLGGWDTQYF
once	TRBV28	TRBJ1-2	-	TGTGCCAGCAGTTACCCAGGGTGGGGGCCCAACTATGGCTACACCTTC	CASSYPGWGPNYGYTF
-	TRBV5-1	TRBJ2-7	TRBD1	TGCGCCAGCACCATTCTGGGACAGACCTACGAGCAGTACTTC	CASTILGQTYEQYF
-	TRBV28	TRBJ1-3	-	TGTGCCAGCGGTACTACAGGGTCTGGAAACACCATATATTTT	CASGTTGSGNTIYF
-	TRBV2	TRBJ2-5	-	TGTGCCAGCAGTGAAGGATATGTGACAGACCAAGAGACCCAGTACTTC	CASSEGYVTDQETQYF
-	TRBV29-1	TRBJ1-2	-	TGCAGCGTTGTTTCAGGGAACTATGGCTACACCTTC	CSVVSGNYGYTF
-	TRBV28	TRBJ1-4	-	TGTGCCAGCAGTTTAGGTGGTGTTAATGAAAAACTGTTTTTT	CASSLGGVNEKLFF
-	TRBV29-1	TRBJ1-1	TRBD1	TGCAGCGCCTCCAGGGGGCGGATAACTGAAGCTTTCTTT	CSASRGRITEAFF
-	TRBV5-8	TRBJ1-5	TRBD1	TGTGCCAGCAGCTTGGCCGTGTACAGGGGATCGGTAAGCAATCAGCCCCAGCATTTT	CASSLAVYRGSVSNQPQHF
few	TRBV6-5	TRBJ2-7	-	TGTGCCAGCAGTTACTCGATCGGGTGGTCCTACGAGCAGTACTTC	CASSYSIGWSYEQYF
-	TRBV7-9	TRBJ2-7	-	TGTGCCAGCAGCTTAGAGAGAGTCGAGCAGTACTTC	CASSLERVEQYF
-	TRBV18	TRBJ2-3	-	TGTGCCAGCTCGGCGACCGGGGGCGCAGGAGATACGCAGTATTTT	CASSATGGAGDTQYF
-	TRBV5-4	TRBJ1-2	TRBD1	TGTGCCAGCAGCCCCCGGACAGGGGGGTACGATGGCTACACCTTC	CASSPRTGGYDGYTF
-	TRBV7-2	TRBJ1-1	TRBD1	TGTGCCAGCAGCTTAACAGGGGGTATAATGGGAACTGAAGCTTTCTTT	CASSLTGGIMGTEAFF
-	TRBV5-6	TRBJ2-7	-	TGTGCCAGCAGCTTGGTCGGTATACGCTACGAGCAGTACTTC	CASSLVGIRYEQYF
-	TRBV16	TRBJ1-1	TRBD1	TGTGCCAGCAGCCAAGGGGGGGACAGGGAAAACACTGAAGCTTTCTTT	CASSQGGDRENTEAFF
-	TRBV27	TRBJ2-1	-	TGTGCCAGCACCTCTTTGGGCCTCTCCTACAATGAGCAGTTCTTC	CASTSLGLSYNEQFF
-	TRBV2	TRBJ1-1	-	TGTGCCAGCAGTGCCAGTCGGGGCACTGAAGCTTTCTTT	CASSASRGTEAFF
-	TRBV3-1/TRBV3-2	TRBJ2-7	-	TGTGCCAGCAGCCAAGTCTCCCACGAGCAGTACTTC	CASSQVSHEQYF
once	TRBV18	TRBJ1-3	-	TGTGCCAGCTCACCCAAGGGGGATTCTGGAAACACCATATATTTT	CASSPKGDSGNTIYF